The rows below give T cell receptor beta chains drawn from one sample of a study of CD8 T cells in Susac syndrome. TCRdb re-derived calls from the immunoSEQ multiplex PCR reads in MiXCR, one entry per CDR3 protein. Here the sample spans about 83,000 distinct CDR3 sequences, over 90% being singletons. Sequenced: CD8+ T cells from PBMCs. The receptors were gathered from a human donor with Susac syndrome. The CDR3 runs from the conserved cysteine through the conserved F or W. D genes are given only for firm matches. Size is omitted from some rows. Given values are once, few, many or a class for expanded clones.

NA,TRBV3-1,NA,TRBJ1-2,CASSQDMWYGYTF,TGTGCCAGCAGCCAGGATATGTGGTATGGCTACACCTTC
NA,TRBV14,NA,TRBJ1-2,CASSQGRRYGYTF,TGTGCCAGCAGCCAAGGACGGCGCTATGGCTACACCTTC
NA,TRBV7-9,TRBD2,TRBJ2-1,CASRLAGGPNEQFF,TGTGCCAGCAGGCTAGCGGGAGGGCCGAATGAGCAGTTCTTC
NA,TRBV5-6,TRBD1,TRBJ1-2,CASSWDRANYGYTF,TGTGCCAGCAGCTGGGACAGGGCTAACTATGGCTACACCTTC
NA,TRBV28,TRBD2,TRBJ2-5,CASSPGLARETQYF,TGTGCCAGCAGCCCAGGACTAGCCCGAGAGACCCAGTACTTC
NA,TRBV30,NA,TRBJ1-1,CACTGLGTEAFF,TGTGCCTGCACAGGGTTGGGGACTGAAGCTTTCTTT
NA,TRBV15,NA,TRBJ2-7,CATSRGTEQYF,TGTGCCACCAGCAGAGGTACCGAGCAGTACTTC
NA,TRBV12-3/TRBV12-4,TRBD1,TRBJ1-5,CASSLEVTGEQPQHF,TGTGCCAGCAGTTTAGAGGTAACAGGGGAACAGCCCCAGCATTTT
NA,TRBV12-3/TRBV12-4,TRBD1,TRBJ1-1,CASRSSGRGLGTEAFF,TGTGCCAGCAGGTCGTCGGGCAGGGGGCTTGGGACTGAAGCTTTCTTT
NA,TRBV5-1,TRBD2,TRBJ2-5,CASSPGLDQETQYF,TGCGCCAGCAGCCCGGGACTAGACCAAGAGACCCAGTACTTC
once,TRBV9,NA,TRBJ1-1,CASSNPREGTVNTEAFF,TGTGCCAGCAGCAATCCCCGGGAAGGAACCGTGAACACTGAAGCTTTCTTT
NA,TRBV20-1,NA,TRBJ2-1,CSARPDTSPIDEQFF,TGCAGTGCTAGACCCGACACCTCGCCCATCGATGAGCAGTTCTTC
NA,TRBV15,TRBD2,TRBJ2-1,CATSSTSGRGEQFF,TGTGCCACCAGCAGCACTAGCGGGAGGGGTGAGCAGTTCTTC
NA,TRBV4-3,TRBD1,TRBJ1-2,CASSQYRGLNYGYTF,TGCGCCAGCAGCCAATACAGGGGCCTGAACTATGGCTACACCTTC
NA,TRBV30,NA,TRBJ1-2,CAWSVGGAHGYTF,TGTGCCTGGAGTGTAGGGGGGGCTCATGGCTACACCTTC
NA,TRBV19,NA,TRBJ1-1,CASFSGGAATEAFF,TGTGCCAGTTTCTCGGGGGGAGCTGCCACTGAAGCTTTCTTT
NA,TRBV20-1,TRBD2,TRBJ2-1,CSASGTNNEQFF,TGCAGTGCTAGCGGGACTAACAATGAGCAGTTCTTC
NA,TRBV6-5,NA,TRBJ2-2,CASQGLAITGELFF,TGTGCCAGCCAGGGACTCGCAATCACCGGGGAGCTGTTTTTT
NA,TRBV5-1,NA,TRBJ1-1,CASSPGLGTEAFF,TGCGCCAGCAGCCCGGGGCTCGGAACTGAAGCTTTCTTT
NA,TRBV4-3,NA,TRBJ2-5,CASSRSGLEETQYF,TGCGCCAGCAGCCGTTCGGGACTTGAAGAGACCCAGTACTTC
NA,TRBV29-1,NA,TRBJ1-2,CSVDQEDGPPKGYTF,TGCAGCGTTGATCAGGAAGATGGGCCACCAAAAGGCTACACCTTC
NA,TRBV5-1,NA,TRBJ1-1,CASSFATVNTEAFF,TGCGCCAGCAGCTTTGCGACAGTGAACACTGAAGCTTTCTTT
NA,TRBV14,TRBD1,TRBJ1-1,CASSHPGQGSPEAFF,TGTGCCAGCAGCCACCCTGGACAGGGGTCTCCTGAAGCTTTCTTT
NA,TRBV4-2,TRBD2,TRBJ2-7,CASSQWTSGSTSSYEQYF,TGTGCCAGCAGCCAATGGACTAGCGGGAGTACGAGTTCCTACGAGCAGTACTTC
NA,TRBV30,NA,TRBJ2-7,CAWSEGYEQYF,TGTGCCTGGAGTGAAGGGTACGAGCAGTACTTC
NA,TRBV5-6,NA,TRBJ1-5,CASTAQGRNQPQHF,TGTGCCAGCACGGCCCAGGGGCGAAATCAGCCCCAGCATTTT
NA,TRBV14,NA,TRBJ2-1,CASSQTDNEQFF,TGTGCCAGCAGCCAGACAGACAATGAGCAGTTCTTC
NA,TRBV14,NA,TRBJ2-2,CASSPHHQLLANTGELFF,TGTGCCAGCAGCCCTCACCATCAGTTACTCGCGAACACCGGGGAGCTGTTTTTT
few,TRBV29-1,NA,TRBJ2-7,CSVGWGDEQYF,TGCAGCGTTGGATGGGGGGACGAGCAGTACTTC
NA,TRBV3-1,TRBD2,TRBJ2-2,CASRREVGTGELFF,TGTGCCAGTAGGCGGGAGGTTGGCACCGGGGAGCTGTTTTTT
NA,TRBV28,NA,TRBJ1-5,CASSSRVAGEAQPQHF,TGTGCCAGCAGTTCCCGTGTTGCGGGGGAAGCTCAGCCCCAGCATTTT
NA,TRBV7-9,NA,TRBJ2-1,CASRPTVEQFF,TGTGCCAGCAGACCCACAGTTGAGCAGTTCTTC
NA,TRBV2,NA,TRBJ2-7,CASSLPPTGTYEQYF,TGTGCCAGCAGCCTACCCCCGACAGGAACCTACGAGCAGTACTTC
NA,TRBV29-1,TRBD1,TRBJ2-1,CSVDPGQGGNEQFF,TGCAGCGTTGACCCAGGACAGGGGGGGAATGAGCAGTTCTTC
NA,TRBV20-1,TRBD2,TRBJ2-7,CSARGLAGAEQYF,TGCAGTGCCAGGGGACTAGCGGGAGCCGAGCAGTACTTC
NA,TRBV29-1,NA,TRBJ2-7,CSVGDSSYEQYF,TGCAGCGTTGGCGACAGCTCCTACGAGCAGTACTTC
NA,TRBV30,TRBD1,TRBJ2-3,CAWSRDRVPDTQYF,TGTGCCTGGAGCCGGGACAGGGTCCCAGATACGCAGTATTTT
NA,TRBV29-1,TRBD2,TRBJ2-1,CSVEGSSLAGNVNEQFF,TGCAGCGTTGAAGGCAGTTCACTAGCGGGAAATGTGAATGAGCAGTTCTTC
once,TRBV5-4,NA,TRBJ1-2,CASSLSSGYGYTF,TGTGCCAGCAGCTTGAGTAGTGGCTATGGCTACACCTTC
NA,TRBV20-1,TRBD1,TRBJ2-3,CSAPGQGGDTQYF,TGCAGTGCCCCGGGACAGGGGGGAGATACGCAGTATTTT
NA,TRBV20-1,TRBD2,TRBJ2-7,CSARDTERGNSYEQYF,TGCAGTGCTAGAGATACGGAGCGGGGGAACTCCTACGAGCAGTACTTC
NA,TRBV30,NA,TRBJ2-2,CAWSAQGTGELFF,TGTGCCTGGAGTGCACAGGGAACCGGGGAGCTGTTTTTT
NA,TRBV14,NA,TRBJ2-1,CASSLWGSGEQFF,TGTGCCAGCAGCCTCTGGGGTTCTGGGGAGCAGTTCTTC
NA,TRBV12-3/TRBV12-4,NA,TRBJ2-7,CASSRLGPYEQYF,TGTGCCAGCAGTAGGCTGGGTCCCTACGAGCAGTACTTC
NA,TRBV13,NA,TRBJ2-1,CASSRTEYNEQFF,TGTGCCAGCAGCCGAACCGAATACAATGAGCAGTTCTTC
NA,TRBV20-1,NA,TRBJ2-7,CSAPFPYEQYF,TGCAGTGCTCCGTTCCCCTACGAGCAGTACTTC
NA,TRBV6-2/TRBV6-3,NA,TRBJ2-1,CASSYGYGGDEQFF,TGTGCCAGCAGTTACGGTTACGGGGGTGATGAGCAGTTCTTC
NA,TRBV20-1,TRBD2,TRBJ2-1,CSALAESSSYNEQFF,TGCAGTGCCCTAGCGGAATCGAGCTCCTACAATGAGCAGTTCTTC
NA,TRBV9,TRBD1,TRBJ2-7,CASSTGQAFYEQYF,TGTGCCAGCAGCACCGGACAGGCTTTCTACGAGCAGTACTTC
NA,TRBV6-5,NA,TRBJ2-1,CASSGSGYNEQFF,TGTGCCAGCAGCGGGAGTGGCTACAATGAGCAGTTCTTC
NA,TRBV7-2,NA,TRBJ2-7,CASSLTFGQLTYEQYF,TGTGCCAGCAGCTTAACTTTCGGCCAGCTTACCTACGAGCAGTACTTC
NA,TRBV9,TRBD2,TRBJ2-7,CASSVVAGGLYEQYF,TGTGCCAGCAGCGTAGTAGCGGGAGGGCTCTACGAGCAGTACTTC
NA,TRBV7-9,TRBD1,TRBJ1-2,CASSQGQGHGYTF,TGTGCCAGCAGCCAGGGACAGGGACATGGCTACACCTTC
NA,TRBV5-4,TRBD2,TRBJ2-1,CASSLASGEQFF,TGTGCCAGCAGCTTGGCTAGCGGGGAGCAGTTCTTC
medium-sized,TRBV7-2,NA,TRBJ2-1,CASSDPLGGHGEQFF,TGTGCCAGCAGCGACCCCCTAGGAGGGCATGGTGAGCAGTTCTTC
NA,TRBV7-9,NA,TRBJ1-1,CAKNPPTGSAEAFF,TGTGCCAAAAACCCCCCTACCGGGTCGGCTGAAGCTTTCTTT
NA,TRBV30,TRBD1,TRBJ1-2,CAWSETPGQVYGYTF,TGTGCCTGGAGTGAGACTCCGGGACAGGTCTATGGCTACACCTTC
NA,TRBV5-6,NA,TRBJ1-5,CASSFGGTKPQHF,TGTGCCAGCAGCTTCGGAGGGACGAAGCCCCAGCATTTT
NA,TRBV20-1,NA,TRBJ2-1,CSASPSPSDTSLF,TGCAGTGCTAGCCCCTCCCCCTCGGATACTTCACTCTTC